This TCR beta chain emerged from a study of T cell repertoires in cytomegalovirus infection. About the study: Newly reported HLA-C-restricted and thoroughly characterized HLA-B-restricted CMV epitopes were employed. Indications came from public TCR beta signatures; they pointed to CMV infection and to a matching HLA type. Study-wide results and caveats: Dominating the ex vivo response were HLA-C-restricted CMV-specific TCR beta clonotypes. Cumulative frequency of public TCR beta families picked out carriers of CMV plus the relevant HLA.

Details on this clonotype: The antigen is not known.

MiXCR, run by TCRdb on the reads, gives a single entry per CDR3 protein. This table has 830,000 or so distinct CDR3 sequences, over 25% appearing once. The CDR3 has 17 amino acids. The trim removed 3 bases at V and 7 bases at J, leaving 9 bases unmatched. Looked up from germline, CDR1 is MGHRA and CDR2 is YSYEKL. The sample consisted of cultured CD8+ T cells from PBMCs, taken from culture after CMV antigen stimulation. The sequence came from a human donor in good health (CMV status not recorded). Some clones in this sample may be carry-over from other donors' samples. This chain joins TRBV4-1 and TRBJ2-2; 12 nucleotides align to TRBD1. CDR3 bases: TGCGCCAGCAGCCACCTAGGGGGACAGGGGGCCGGCGGGGAGCTGTTTTTT. Its protein product is CASSHLGGQGAGGELFF.